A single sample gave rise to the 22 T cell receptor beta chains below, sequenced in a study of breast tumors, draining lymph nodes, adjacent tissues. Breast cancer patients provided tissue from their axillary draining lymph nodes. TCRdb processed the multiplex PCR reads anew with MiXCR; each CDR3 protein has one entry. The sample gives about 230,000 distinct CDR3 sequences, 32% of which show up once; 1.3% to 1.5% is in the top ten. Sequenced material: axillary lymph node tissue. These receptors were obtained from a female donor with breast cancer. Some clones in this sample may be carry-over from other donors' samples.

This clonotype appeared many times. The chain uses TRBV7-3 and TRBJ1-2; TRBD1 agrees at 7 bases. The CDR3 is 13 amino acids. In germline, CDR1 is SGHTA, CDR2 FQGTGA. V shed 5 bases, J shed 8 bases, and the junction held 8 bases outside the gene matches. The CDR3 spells CASSPTGTGGYTF. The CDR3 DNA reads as TGTGCCAGCAGCCCGACAGGGACGGGAGGCTACACCTTC.

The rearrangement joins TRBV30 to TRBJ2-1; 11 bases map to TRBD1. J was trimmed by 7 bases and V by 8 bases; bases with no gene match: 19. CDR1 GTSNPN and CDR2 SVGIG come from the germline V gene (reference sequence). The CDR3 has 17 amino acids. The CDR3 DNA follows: TGTGCCCGGCTGGACAGGGGGCTATCAAAGGGGATTAATGAGCAGTTCTTC. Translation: CARLDRGLSKGINEQFF.

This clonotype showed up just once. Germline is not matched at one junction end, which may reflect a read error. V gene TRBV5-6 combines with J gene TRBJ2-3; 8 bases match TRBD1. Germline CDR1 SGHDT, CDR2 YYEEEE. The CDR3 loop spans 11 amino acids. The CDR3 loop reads CASSTRTGSHF. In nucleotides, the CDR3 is TGTGCCAGCAGCACCCGGACAGGGTCTCATTTT.

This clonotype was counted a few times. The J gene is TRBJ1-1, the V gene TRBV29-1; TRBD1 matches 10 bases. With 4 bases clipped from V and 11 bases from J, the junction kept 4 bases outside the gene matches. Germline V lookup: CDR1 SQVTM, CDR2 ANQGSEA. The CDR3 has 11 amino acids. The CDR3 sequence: CSVASGQGAFF. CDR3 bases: TGCAGCGTTGCGTCGGGACAGGGGGCTTTCTTT.

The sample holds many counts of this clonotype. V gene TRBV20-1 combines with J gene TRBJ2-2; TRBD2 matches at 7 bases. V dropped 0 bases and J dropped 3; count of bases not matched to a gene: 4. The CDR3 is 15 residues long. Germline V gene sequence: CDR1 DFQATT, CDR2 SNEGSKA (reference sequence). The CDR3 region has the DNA TGCAGTGCTAGAGATCAGCGGGGCCACACCGGGGAGCTGTTTTTT. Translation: CSARDQRGHTGELFF.

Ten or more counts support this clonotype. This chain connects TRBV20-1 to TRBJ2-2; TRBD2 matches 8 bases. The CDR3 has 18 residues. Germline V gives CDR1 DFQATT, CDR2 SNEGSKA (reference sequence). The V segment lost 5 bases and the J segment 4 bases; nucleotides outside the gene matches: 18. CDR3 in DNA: TGCAGTGCTCAGTCCCGCCCGACGGGAGGGGTTAGCACCGGGGAGCTGTTTTTT. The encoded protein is CSAQSRPTGGVSTGELFF.

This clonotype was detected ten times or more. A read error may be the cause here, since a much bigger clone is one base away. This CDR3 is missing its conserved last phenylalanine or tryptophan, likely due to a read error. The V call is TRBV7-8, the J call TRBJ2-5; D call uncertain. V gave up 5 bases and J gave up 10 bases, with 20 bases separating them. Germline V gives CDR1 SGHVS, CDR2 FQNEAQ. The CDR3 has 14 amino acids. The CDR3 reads CASSHSSPPGDQYL. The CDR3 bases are TGTGCCAGCAGCCATTCCTCTCCCCCGGGTGACCAGTACCTC.

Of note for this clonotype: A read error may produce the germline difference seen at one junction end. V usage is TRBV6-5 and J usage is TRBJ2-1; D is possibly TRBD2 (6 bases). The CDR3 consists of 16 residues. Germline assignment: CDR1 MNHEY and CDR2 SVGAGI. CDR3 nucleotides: TGTGCCAGCAGTCACTCGACCGGGAGCTCCTACAATGAGCAGTTCTTC. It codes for CASSHSTGSSYNEQFF.

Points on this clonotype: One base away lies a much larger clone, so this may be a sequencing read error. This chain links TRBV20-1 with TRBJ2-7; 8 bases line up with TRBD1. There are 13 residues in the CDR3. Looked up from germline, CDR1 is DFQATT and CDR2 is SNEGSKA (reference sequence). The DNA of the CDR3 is TGCAGTGCTAATGACAGGGACAGGTACGCGCAGTACTTC. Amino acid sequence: CSANDRDRYAQYF.

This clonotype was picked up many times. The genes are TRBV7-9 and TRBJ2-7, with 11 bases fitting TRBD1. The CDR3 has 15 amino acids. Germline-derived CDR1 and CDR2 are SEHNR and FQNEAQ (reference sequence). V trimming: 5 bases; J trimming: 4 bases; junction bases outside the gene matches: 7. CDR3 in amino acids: CASSPLGTGGYEQYF. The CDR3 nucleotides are TGTGCCAGCAGCCCATTGGGGACAGGGGGTTACGAGCAGTACTTC.

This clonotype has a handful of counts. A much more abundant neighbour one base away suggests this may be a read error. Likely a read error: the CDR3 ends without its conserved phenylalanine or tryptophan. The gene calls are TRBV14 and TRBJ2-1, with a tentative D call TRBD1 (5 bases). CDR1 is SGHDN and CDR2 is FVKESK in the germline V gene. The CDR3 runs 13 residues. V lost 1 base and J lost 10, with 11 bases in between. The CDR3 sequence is CASSQGRQTEQFS. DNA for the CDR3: TGTGCCAGCAGCCAAGGCAGACAGACCGAGCAGTTCTCC.

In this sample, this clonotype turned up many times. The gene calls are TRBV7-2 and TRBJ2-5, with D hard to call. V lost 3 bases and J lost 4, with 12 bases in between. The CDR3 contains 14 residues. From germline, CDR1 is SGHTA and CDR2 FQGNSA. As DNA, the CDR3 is TGTGCCAGCAGCTTTTTTAGGTCCCCAGAGACCCAGTACTTC. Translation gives CASSFFRSPETQYF.

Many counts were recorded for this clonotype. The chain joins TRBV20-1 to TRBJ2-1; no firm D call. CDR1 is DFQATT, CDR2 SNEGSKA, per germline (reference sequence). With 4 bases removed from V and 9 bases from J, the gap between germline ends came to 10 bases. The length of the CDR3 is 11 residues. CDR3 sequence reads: CSATKGFEQFF. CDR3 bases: TGCAGTGCTACAAAAGGGTTTGAGCAGTTCTTC.

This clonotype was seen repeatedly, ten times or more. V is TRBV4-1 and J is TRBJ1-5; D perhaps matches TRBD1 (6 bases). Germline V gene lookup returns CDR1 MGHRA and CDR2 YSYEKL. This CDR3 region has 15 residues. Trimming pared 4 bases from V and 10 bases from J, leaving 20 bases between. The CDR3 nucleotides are TGCGCCAGCAGCCGAACCGGGACACCCACCAAACCCCAGCATTTT. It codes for CASSRTGTPTKPQHF.

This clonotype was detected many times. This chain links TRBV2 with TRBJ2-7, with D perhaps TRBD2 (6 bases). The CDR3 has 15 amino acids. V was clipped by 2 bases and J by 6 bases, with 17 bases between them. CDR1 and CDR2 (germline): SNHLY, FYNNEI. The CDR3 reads CASSEKRRGGAEQYF. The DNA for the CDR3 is TGTGCCAGCAGTGAAAAAAGGAGAGGAGGGGCCGAGCAGTACTTC. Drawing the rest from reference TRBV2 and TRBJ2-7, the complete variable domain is EPEVTQTPSHQVTQMGQEVILRCVPISNHLYFYWYRQILGQKVEFLVSFYNNEISEKSEIFDDQFSVERPDGSNFTLKIRSTKLEDSAMYFCASSEKRRGGAEQYFGPGTRLTVT.

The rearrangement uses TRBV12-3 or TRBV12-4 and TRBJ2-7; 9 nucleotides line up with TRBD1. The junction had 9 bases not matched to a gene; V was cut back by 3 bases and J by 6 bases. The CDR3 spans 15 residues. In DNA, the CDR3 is TGTGCCAGCAGTTTCCCGGGACAGGGAATGGTCGAGCAGTACTTC. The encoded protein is CASSFPGQGMVEQYF.

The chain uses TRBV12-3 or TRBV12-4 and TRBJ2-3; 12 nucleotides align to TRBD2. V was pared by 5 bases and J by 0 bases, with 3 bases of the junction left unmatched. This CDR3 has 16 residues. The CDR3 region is CASSRTSGISTDTQYF. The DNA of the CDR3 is TGTGCCAGCAGTCGGACTAGCGGGATAAGCACAGATACGCAGTATTTT.

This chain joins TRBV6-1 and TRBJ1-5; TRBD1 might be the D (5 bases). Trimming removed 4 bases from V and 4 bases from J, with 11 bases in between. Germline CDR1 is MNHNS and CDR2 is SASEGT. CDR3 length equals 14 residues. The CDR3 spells CASSVTVKNQPQHF. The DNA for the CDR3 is TGTGCCAGCAGTGTGACAGTTAAGAATCAGCCCCAGCATTTT.

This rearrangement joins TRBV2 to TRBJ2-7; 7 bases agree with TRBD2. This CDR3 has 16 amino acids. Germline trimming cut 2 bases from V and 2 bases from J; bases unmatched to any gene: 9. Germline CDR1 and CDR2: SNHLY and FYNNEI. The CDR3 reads CASSENGASGAYEQYF. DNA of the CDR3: TGTGCCAGCAGTGAAAACGGGGCTAGCGGAGCCTACGAGCAGTACTTC.

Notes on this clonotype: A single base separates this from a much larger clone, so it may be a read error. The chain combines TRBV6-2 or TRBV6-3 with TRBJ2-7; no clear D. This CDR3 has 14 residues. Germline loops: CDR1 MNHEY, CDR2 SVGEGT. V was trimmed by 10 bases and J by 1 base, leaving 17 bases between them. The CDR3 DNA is TGTGCCACCCAGGAGAAAGCGTTATCCTACGAGCAGTACTTC. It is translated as CATQEKALSYEQYF.

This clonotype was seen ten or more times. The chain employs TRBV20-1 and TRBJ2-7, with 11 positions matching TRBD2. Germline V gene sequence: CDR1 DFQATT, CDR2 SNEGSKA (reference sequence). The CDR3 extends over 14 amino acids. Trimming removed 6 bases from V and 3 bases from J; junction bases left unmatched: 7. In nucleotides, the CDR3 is TGCAGTGCGTTGGGACTAGCGGAAATCTACGAGCAGTACTTC. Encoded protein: CSALGLAEIYEQYF.

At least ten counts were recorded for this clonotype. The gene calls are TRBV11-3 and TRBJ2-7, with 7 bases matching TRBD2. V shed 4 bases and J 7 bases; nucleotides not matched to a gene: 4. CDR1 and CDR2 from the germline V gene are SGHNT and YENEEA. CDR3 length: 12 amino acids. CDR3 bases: TGTGCCAGCAGCTATCATAGCGGGGAGCAGTACTTC. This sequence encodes CASSYHSGEQYF.